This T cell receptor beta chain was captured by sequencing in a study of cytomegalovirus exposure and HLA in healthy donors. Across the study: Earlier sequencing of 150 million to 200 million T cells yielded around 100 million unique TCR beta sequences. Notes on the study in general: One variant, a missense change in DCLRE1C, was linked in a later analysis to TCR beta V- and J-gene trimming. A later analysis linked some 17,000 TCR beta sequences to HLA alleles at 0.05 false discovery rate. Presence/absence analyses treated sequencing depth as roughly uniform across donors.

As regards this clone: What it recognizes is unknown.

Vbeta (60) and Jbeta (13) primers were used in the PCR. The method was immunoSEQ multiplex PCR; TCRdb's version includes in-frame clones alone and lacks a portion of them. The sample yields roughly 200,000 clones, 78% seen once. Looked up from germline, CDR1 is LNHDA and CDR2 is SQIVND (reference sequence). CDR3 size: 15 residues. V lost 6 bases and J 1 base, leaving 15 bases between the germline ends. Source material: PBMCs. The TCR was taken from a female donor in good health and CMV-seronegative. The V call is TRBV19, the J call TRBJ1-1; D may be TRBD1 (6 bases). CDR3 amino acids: CASSTSDRTNTEAFF. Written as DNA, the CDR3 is TGTGCCAGTAGCACATCCGACAGGACGAACACTGAAGCTTTCTTT.